This T cell receptor (beta chain) is from a study of T cells expressing NK-cell markers. General study points: What remained unclear was the HCMV specificity of expanded NKG2C+ T cell clones.

UMI-tagged 5'RACE template switching yielded the TCR beta cDNA. TCRdb re-called the 5' RACE reads and shows each CDR3 protein once, DNA omitted. The sample holds about 440,000 distinct CDR3 sequences. Note on this clonotype: The antigen is undetermined.

The TCR comes from a woman aged 18-70 years in good health. The sequencing input was blood T cells: a sorted CD56 or NKG2C T cell subset, CD4+ or CD8+ T cells, or bulk PBMC T cells (not recorded which).

This CDR3 is CASSPPGLAGGQETQYF. The gene calls are TRBV5-4 and TRBJ2-5; the TCRdb D gene call, TRBD2, has no DNA to confirm it. Germline V CDR1 and CDR2: SGHNT, YYREEE (reference sequence). This CDR3 is 17 amino acids long.